One and the same sample provided the 30 T cell receptor beta chains below, sequenced in a study of shared clonotypes between healthy human individuals. Data came from immunoSEQ multiplex PCR; TCRdb stores just in-frame clones and leaves some out. Seen here are 300,000 to 400,000 clones, around 70% observed once, and the top ten hold about 10%. Material: memory CD4+ T cells sorted from blood. This sample's subset: CD45RA-negative fraction. The receptors were gathered from a young man in good health.

This chain uses TRBV28 with TRBJ2-3; tentatively, D is TRBD2 (5 bases). CDR3 length: 14 amino acids. Trimming stripped 3 bases from V and 2 bases from J, with 9 bases between. Germline loops: CDR1 MDHEN, CDR2 SYDVKM. CDR3 sequence (DNA): TGTGCCAGCAGTTTCGCGGACTTCACAGATACGCAGTATTTT. As protein: CASSFADFTDTQYF.

This chain joins TRBV19 and TRBJ1-2, with a weak D call TRBD1 (5 bases). This CDR3 contains 13 residues. Trimming took off 4 bases at V and 5 bases at J, with 11 bases between the two ends. The germline V gene encodes CDR1 LNHDA and CDR2 SQIVND (reference sequence). CDR3 sequence (DNA): TGTGCCAGTAGTACCCGGGACGGTTATGGCTACACCTTC. This translates into CASSTRDGYGYTF.

V usage is TRBV11-2 and J usage is TRBJ2-6, with D maybe TRBD2 (5 bases). This CDR3 has 17 residues. The ends were cut back, 1 base at V and 0 bases at J, with 10 bases in the middle. Germline values: CDR1 SGHAT, CDR2 FQNNGV. CDR3 sequence reads: CASSLASPRSGANVLTF. CDR3 sequence (DNA): TGTGCCAGCAGCTTAGCTAGCCCCCGCTCTGGGGCCAACGTCCTGACTTTC.

V usage is TRBV27 and J usage is TRBJ2-2; no firm D call. Germline V CDR1 and CDR2: MNHEY, SMNVEV (reference sequence). The CDR3 is 12 amino acids. Trimming left V 9 bases short and J 3 bases short, with 8 bases between. CDR3 nucleotide sequence: TGTGCCAGGGGCGTCGACACCGGGGAGCTGTTTTTT. Translating gives CARGVDTGELFF.

The V and J genes are TRBV9 and TRBJ2-2, with a tentative D call TRBD2 (5 bases). The ends were cut back, 0 bases at V and 3 bases at J, with 12 bases in the middle. The CDR3 length is 16 residues. Germline assignment: CDR1 SGDLS and CDR2 YYNGEE. The CDR3 spells CASSVGVDYYTGELFF. The CDR3 coding sequence is TGTGCCAGCAGCGTAGGAGTCGACTATTACACCGGGGAGCTGTTTTTT.

The chain employs TRBV9 and TRBJ2-7; 10 bases align to TRBD2. This CDR3 has 15 residues. The V gene's germline CDR1 is SGDLS and CDR2 YYNGEE. The V segment lost 4 bases and the J segment 6 bases; nucleotides outside the gene matches: 10. DNA of the CDR3: TGTGCCAGCAGCCCAATGGGACTAGCGTCAGTCGAGCAGTACTTC. This sequence encodes CASSPMGLASVEQYF.

The chain joins TRBV27 to TRBJ2-1, with 9 bases identical to TRBD1. Germline CDR1 and CDR2: MNHEY and SMNVEV (reference sequence). This CDR3 is built from 12 residues. V shed 6 bases, J shed 14 bases, and the junction held 8 bases outside the gene matches. The CDR3 loop is CASSYRGTGKFF. CDR3 nucleotides: TGTGCCAGCAGCTATAGAGGGACAGGGAAGTTCTTC.

A word on this clone: Mismatch with germline at one junction end may stem from a read error. The chain uses TRBV6-5 and TRBJ2-5, with D perhaps matching TRBD1 (6 bases). There are 12 residues in the CDR3. The germline gives CDR1 MNHEY, CDR2 SVGAGI. The CDR3 reads CASGGQQETRYF. DNA of the CDR3: TGTGCCAGCGGCGGACAGCAAGAGACCCGGTACTTC.

This clone was detected only once. The chain has TRBV5-1 and TRBJ2-3; perhaps TRBD2 as D (5 bases). CDR3 length: 15 amino acids. From germline, CDR1 is SGHRS and CDR2 YFSETQ. V lost 5 bases to trimming and J lost 0 bases, with 13 bases between them. CDR3 in DNA: TGCGCCAGCAGGGTTTGGAGGTCTAGCACAGATACGCAGTATTTT. It yields the protein CASRVWRSSTDTQYF. The entire variable domain, with the rest obtained from reference TRBV5-1 and TRBJ2-3, is as follows: KAGVTQTPRYLIKTRGQQVTLSCSPISGHRSVSWYQQTPGQGLQFLFEYFSETQRNKGNFPGRFSGRQFSNSRSEMNVSTLELGDSALYLCASRVWRSSTDTQYFGPGTRLTVL.

This clone was detected a few times. The genes are TRBV2 and TRBJ1-2; D possibly corresponds to TRBD1 (6 bases). With 5 bases removed from V and 8 bases from J, the gap between germline ends came to 15 bases. The CDR3 runs 13 residues. Germline CDR1 is SNHLY and CDR2 is FYNNEI. The CDR3 is CASSRQASGGYTF. CDR3 sequence (DNA): TGTGCCAGCAGTCGACAGGCCTCAGGGGGCTACACCTTC. Supplemented by reference TRBV2 and TRBJ1-2, the full variable domain reads EPEVTQTPSHQVTQMGQEVILRCVPISNHLYFYWYRQILGQKVEFLVSFYNNEISEKSEIFDDQFSVERPDGSNFTLKIRSTKLEDSAMYFCASSRQASGGYTFGSGTRLTVV.

The V call is TRBV7-8, the J call TRBJ2-2; D not resolved. Per the germline V gene, CDR1 is SGHVS and CDR2 is FQNEAQ. This CDR3 is 13 amino acids long. Trimming stripped 1 base from V and 9 bases from J, with 9 bases between. The CDR3: CASSLVTDRELFF. The CDR3 DNA reads TGTGCCAGCAGCTTAGTTACGGACCGGGAGCTGTTTTTT. The full variable domain, rest sourced from reference TRBV7-8 and TRBJ2-2, is GAGVSQSPRYKVAKRGQDVALRCDPISGHVSLFWYQQALGQGPEFLTYFQNEAQLDKSGLPSDRFFAERPEGSVSTLKIQRTQQEDSAVYLCASSLVTDRELFFGEGSRLTVL.

The rearrangement joins TRBV6-5 to TRBJ1-3; D gene ambiguous. The CDR3 is made up of 14 amino acids. Trimming removed 2 bases at V and 4 bases at J, with 9 bases between. Germline values: CDR1 MNHEY, CDR2 SVGAGI. The CDR3 reads CASSYSTAGNTIYF. Written as DNA, the CDR3 is TGTGCCAGCAGTTACAGCACTGCGGGAAACACCATATATTTT.

The chain links TRBV6-5 to TRBJ1-5; a weak D match, TRBD1 (5 bases). Germline loops: CDR1 MNHEY, CDR2 SVGAGI. This CDR3 has 13 residues. V was pared by 7 bases and J by 7 bases, with 14 bases between. The CDR3 nucleotides read TGTGCCAGCACACGCGGGGGGGGACAGCCCCAGCATTTT. Its translation: CASTRGGGQPQHF.

The chain links TRBV7-9 to TRBJ2-3, with unresolved D. V was clipped by 3 bases and J by 0 bases, with 10 bases between them. CDR1 and CDR2 (germline): SEHNR, FQNEAQ (reference sequence). The CDR3 sequence is 15 residues long. The CDR3, as DNA: TGTGCCAGCAGCTTCCAGCCGATAAGCACAGATACGCAGTATTTT. Protein sequence: CASSFQPISTDTQYF. Variable domain in full (rest from reference TRBV7-9 and TRBJ2-3): DTGVSQNPRHKITKRGQNVTFRCDPISEHNRLYWYRQTLGQGPEFLTYFQNEAQLEKSRLLSDRFSAERPKGSFSTLEIQRTEQGDSAMYLCASSFQPISTDTQYFGPGTRLTVL.

The genes are TRBV30 and TRBJ1-2; 7 bases line up with TRBD1. V lost 5 bases to trimming and J lost 7 bases; unmatched junction nucleotides: 16. Germline CDR1 is GTSNPN and CDR2 is SVGIG (reference sequence). The CDR3 has 15 amino acids. Written as DNA, the CDR3 is TGTGCCTGGGGGACCCTTGAGGGGGCGACAGGTGGCTACACCTTC. It translates to CAWGTLEGATGGYTF.

In its sample, this clone was seen a few times. The genes are TRBV10-3 and TRBJ1-5, with 9 bases aligning to TRBD1. J gave up 3 bases and V 11 bases, and 5 bases lay outside the gene matches. Germline V gene sequence: CDR1 ENHRY, CDR2 SYGVKD. This CDR3 is 13 amino acids long. Here the CDR3 DNA reads TGTGCCGCCCGGGACAGGGACAATCAGCCCCAGCATTTT. It is translated as CAARDRDNQPQHF.

J is TRBJ1-1 and V is TRBV29-1, with no clear D. The CDR3 runs 10 residues. CDR1 and CDR2 (germline): SQVTM, ANQGSEA. The V end lost 7 bases, the J end lost 0 bases, and 3 bases lay between the germline ends. CDR3 nucleotide sequence: TGCAGCGCCATGAACACTGAAGCTTTCTTT. Translation gives CSAMNTEAFF. Together with reference TRBV29-1 and TRBJ1-1, the CDR3 gives the full variable domain: SAVISQKPSRDICQRGTSLTIQCQVDSQVTMMFWYRQQPGQSLTLIATANQGSEATYESGFVIDKFPISRPNLTFSTLTVSNMSPEDSSIYLCSAMNTEAFFGQGTRLTVV.

This clone was counted between two and nine times. The gene calls are TRBV19 and TRBJ2-1; maybe TRBD1 (5 bases). The germline gives CDR1 LNHDA, CDR2 SQIVND (reference sequence). The CDR3 is made up of 12 amino acids. The V gene lost 10 bases and the J gene lost 5 bases, with 12 bases spanning the gap. CDR3: CATRQTNNEQFF. DNA for the CDR3: TGTGCCACGCGACAGACGAACAATGAGCAGTTCTTC.

This chain joins TRBV27 and TRBJ2-3; 8 nucleotides agree with TRBD2. CDR1 MNHEY and CDR2 SMNVEV come from the germline V gene (reference sequence). Unmatched junction bases numbered 11, after V lost 3 bases and J lost 3 bases. The CDR3 runs 17 residues. CDR3 amino acids: CASSLEAGVLGTDTQYF. In nucleotides, the CDR3 is TGTGCCAGCAGTTTGGAAGCGGGAGTATTAGGGACAGATACGCAGTATTTT.

J is TRBJ2-3 and V is TRBV5-1; weak D call: TRBD2 (5 bases). Trimming left V 2 bases short and J 0 bases short, with 13 bases between. The CDR3 runs 16 residues. Germline loops: CDR1 SGHRS, CDR2 YFSETQ. CDR3 residues: CASSFLPGSSTDTQYF. The CDR3 coding sequence is TGCGCCAGCAGCTTTCTTCCGGGAAGTAGCACAGATACGCAGTATTTT.

The chain links TRBV29-1 to TRBJ2-1; TRBD1 matches 9 bases. The germline V gene encodes CDR1 SQVTM and CDR2 ANQGSEA. The length of the CDR3 is 14 residues. V was pared by 5 bases and J by 6 bases, with 8 bases of the junction left unmatched. The CDR3: CSVWTGTGLNEQFF. The DNA of the CDR3 is TGCAGCGTTTGGACCGGGACAGGGCTCAATGAGCAGTTCTTC.

The chain combines TRBV7-2 with TRBJ1-5; possible D gene TRBD1, 5 bases. Germline values: CDR1 SGHTA, CDR2 FQGNSA. V shed 5 bases and J shed 4 bases, with 15 bases lying between them. The CDR3 has 15 residues. This chain's CDR3 is CASSRGLLGNQPQHF. The CDR3 nucleotides are TGTGCCAGCAGCCGGGGCCTCTTGGGTAATCAGCCCCAGCATTTT.

This clone was detected only once. This chain joins TRBV19 and TRBJ2-2, with no clear D. The CDR3 length is 15 residues. The V gene's germline CDR1 is LNHDA and CDR2 SQIVND (reference sequence). V shed 2 bases and J shed 0 bases, with 7 bases lying between them. This chain's CDR3 is CASSISLPNTGELFF. The CDR3 DNA follows: TGTGCCAGTAGTATATCGCTACCGAACACCGGGGAGCTGTTTTTT.

This clone was detected once. A read error may explain this, as a much larger clone is one base away. This chain connects TRBV2 to TRBJ1-4, with D perhaps matching TRBD1 (6 bases). The V and J ends lost 6 bases and 0 bases respectively, with 11 bases between them. This CDR3 comprises 15 residues. Germline lookup yields CDR1 SNHLY and CDR2 FYNNEI. DNA of the CDR3: TGTGCCAGCAGCACACAGGGTGCAACTAATGAAAAACTGTTTTTT. It yields the protein CASSTQGATNEKLFF.

V is TRBV30 and J is TRBJ2-1, with D unresolved. V lost 2 bases and J 3 bases, leaving 8 bases between the germline ends. This CDR3 contains 13 residues. Germline V lookup: CDR1 GTSNPN, CDR2 SVGIG (reference sequence). In nucleotides, the CDR3 is TGTGCCTGGAGTTACCCATACTACAATGAGCAGTTCTTC. It yields the protein CAWSYPYYNEQFF.

The genes are TRBV29-1 and TRBJ2-3; tentatively, D is TRBD1 (6 bases). CDR1 and CDR2 (germline): SQVTM, ANQGSEA. The CDR3 has 13 amino acids. V lost 4 bases and J lost 4, with 12 bases in between. The chain's CDR3 is CSVGQGFADTQYF. As DNA, the CDR3 is TGCAGCGTTGGCCAGGGGTTCGCAGATACGCAGTATTTT.

The J gene is TRBJ1-2, the V gene TRBV13; D may be TRBD1 (5 bases). Germline CDR1 PRHDT, CDR2 FYEKMQ (reference sequence). Trimming pared 1 base from V and 5 bases from J, leaving 8 bases between. CDR3 length equals 13 residues. The CDR3 coding sequence is TGTGCCAGCAGCTTAGATGGGGGGTATGGCTACACCTTC. Translated: CASSLDGGYGYTF.

This chain links TRBV5-1 with TRBJ2-2, with D maybe TRBD1 (5 bases). The V end lost 0 bases, the J end lost 4 bases, and 10 bases lay between the germline ends. The CDR3 spans 15 residues. The germline CDR1 and CDR2 sequences are SGHRS and YFSETQ. The CDR3 sequence is CASSLGGRSTGELFF. Here the CDR3 DNA reads TGCGCCAGCAGCTTGGGGGGCCGGAGCACCGGGGAGCTGTTTTTT.

The CDR3 nucleotides are TGTGCCAGCAGCATCATAAATGCGGGGGAGCTGTTTTTT. It specifies CASSIINAGELFF. The gene calls are TRBV11-3 and TRBJ2-2; D gene uncertain. The germline V and J ends were trimmed by 5 bases and 8 bases, with 12 bases remaining between them. The germline V gene has CDR1 SGHNT and CDR2 YENEEA. This CDR3 contains 13 residues.

V and J are TRBV19 and TRBJ2-5; D gene unclear. With 6 bases removed from V and 5 bases from J, the gap between germline ends came to 10 bases. There are 12 residues in the CDR3. Per the germline V gene, CDR1 is LNHDA and CDR2 is SQIVND (reference sequence). CDR3 sequence reads: CASSLTGETQYF. DNA of the CDR3: TGTGCCAGTAGCCTCACCGGGGAGACCCAGTACTTC.